This T cell receptor (beta chain) was retrieved from a study of control samples from healthy donors and cancer patients (TCRdb year 2020). The method behind the library was the immunoSEQ multiplex PCR assay. The table comes from immuneACCESS by way of TCRdb, which keeps in-frame sequences with V and J called. Part of the clones is missing from these tables; in studies checked, under half for an unresolved V gene and the rest for unknown reasons. The sample table shows about 83,000 clones, and 91% are seen once. The biggest ten clones account for more than 15% of the sample. V was cut back by 5 bases and J by 5 bases, leaving a gap of 10 bases between them. The CDR3 spans 13 residues, from the cysteine through the phenylalanine. Of all the DNA, just the CDR3 is kept, 39 bases in frame from base 1. Notes on this clone: The antigen it binds to is not known. Base qualities are not at hand, and no much larger clone is one base apart.

The chain is assembled from TRBV12-3 or TRBV12-4 and TRBJ1-3; no confident D gene assignment can be made. The source is a man aged 30 to 45 in good health. Sequencing was done on a sample of blood. In nucleotides, the sequence is TGTGCCAGCAGTCCGACCGTTCGAAACACCATATATTTT. Its protein reads: CASSPTVRNTIYF.